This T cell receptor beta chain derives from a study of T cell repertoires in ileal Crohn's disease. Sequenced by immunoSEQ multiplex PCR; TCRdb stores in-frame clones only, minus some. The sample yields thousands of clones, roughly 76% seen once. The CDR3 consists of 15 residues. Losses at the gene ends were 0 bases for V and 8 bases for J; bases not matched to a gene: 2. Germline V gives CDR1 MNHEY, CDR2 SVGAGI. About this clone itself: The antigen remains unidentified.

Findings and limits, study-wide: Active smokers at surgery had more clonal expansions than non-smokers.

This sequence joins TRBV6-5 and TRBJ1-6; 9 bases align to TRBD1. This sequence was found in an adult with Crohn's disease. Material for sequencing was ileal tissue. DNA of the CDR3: TGTGCCAGCAGTTACTCGGGACAGGGACATTCACCCCTCCACTTT. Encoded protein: CASSYSGQGHSPLHF.